The present entry profiles one T cell receptor (beta chain) with its context. This entry comes from a study of blood T cell repertoires in COVID-19. Study background: From the United States, Italy and Spain came samples of acute and convalescent COVID-19. T cells, B-cell-depleted T cells, or PBMCs provided the cDNA or gDNA that served as material.

Original data processing: Amplification of reference gene primers provided the estimated nucleated cell counts. The assay was immunoSEQ multiplex PCR, and TCRdb's table has in-frame clones only and misses some. V, J and clone size reflect that table, while D and trimming were determined from the DNA. The sample lists approximately 200,000 clones; approximately 88% were seen once. CDR1 and CDR2 (germline): SGHRS, YFSETQ. Trimming removed 3 bases from V and 0 bases from J; junction bases left unmatched: 11. The CDR3 length is 18 residues. The receptor was derived from a woman between 25 and 40 years old with acute or convalescent COVID-19. The sample was peripheral blood. The rearrangement joins TRBV5-1 to TRBJ1-1; 10 bases are a match to TRBD1. This CDR3 reads CASSSSPPGQGMNTEAFF. CDR3 in DNA: TGCGCCAGCAGCTCCTCCCCCCCGGGACAGGGGATGAACACTGAAGCTTTCTTT.